This entry features one TCR beta chain sequence. What it binds is unknown. This sample was included in a study of T cell responses to AZD1222 COVID-19 vaccine. V shed 11 bases and J shed 5 bases, with 16 bases lying between them. CDR3 length: 12 residues. The method was immunoSEQ multiplex PCR; TCRdb's version includes in-frame clones alone and lacks a portion of them. The sample has some 150,000 clones, just over 90% seen once. Findings and limits, study-wide: In the spike-specific TCR repertoire, nearly half reportedly target unmutated variant regions. Sampling captured repertoires only after the peak T cell response. Clonal diversity was possibly underestimated, and white British individuals and females predominated among donors.

This chain uses TRBV12-3 or TRBV12-4 with TRBJ2-7; D gene unclear. The TCR was taken from an adult in good health. Material: peripheral blood, obtained on day 0 of AZD1222 vaccination. In nucleotides, the CDR3 is TGTGCCTGCCCTCCCGATCAGAACGAGCAGTACTTC. This encodes CACPPDQNEQYF.